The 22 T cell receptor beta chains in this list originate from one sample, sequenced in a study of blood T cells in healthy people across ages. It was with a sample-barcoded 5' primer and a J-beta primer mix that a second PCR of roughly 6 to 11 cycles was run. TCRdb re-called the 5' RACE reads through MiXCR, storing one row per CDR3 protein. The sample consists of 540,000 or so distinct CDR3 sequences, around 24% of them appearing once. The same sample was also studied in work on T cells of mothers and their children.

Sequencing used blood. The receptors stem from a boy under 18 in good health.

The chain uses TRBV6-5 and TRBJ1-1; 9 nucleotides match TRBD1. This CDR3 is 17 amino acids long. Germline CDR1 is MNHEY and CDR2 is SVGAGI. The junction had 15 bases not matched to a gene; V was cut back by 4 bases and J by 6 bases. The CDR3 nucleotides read TGTGCCAGCAGTTCCTGGGACAGGGACCAGTTAGGGTCTGAAGCTTTCTTT. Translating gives CASSSWDRDQLGSEAFF.

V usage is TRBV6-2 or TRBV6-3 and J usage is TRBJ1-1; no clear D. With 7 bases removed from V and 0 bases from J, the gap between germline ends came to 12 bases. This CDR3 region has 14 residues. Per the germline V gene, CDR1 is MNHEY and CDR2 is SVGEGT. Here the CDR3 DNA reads TGTGCCAGCAAGGATAACAGATTGAACACTGAAGCTTTCTTT. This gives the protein CASKDNRLNTEAFF.

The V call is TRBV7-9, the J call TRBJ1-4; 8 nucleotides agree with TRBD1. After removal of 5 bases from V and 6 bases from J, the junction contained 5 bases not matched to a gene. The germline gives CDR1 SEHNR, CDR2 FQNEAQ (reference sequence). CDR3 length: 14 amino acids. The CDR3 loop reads CASSPGQGDEKLFF. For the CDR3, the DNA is TGTGCCAGCAGCCCCGGACAGGGTGATGAAAAACTGTTTTTT.

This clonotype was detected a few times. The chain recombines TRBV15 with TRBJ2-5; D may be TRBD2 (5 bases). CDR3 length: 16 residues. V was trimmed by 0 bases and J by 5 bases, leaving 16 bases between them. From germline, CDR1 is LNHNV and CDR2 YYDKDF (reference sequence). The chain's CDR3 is CATSRDASSRGETQYF. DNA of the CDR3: TGTGCCACCAGCAGAGATGCCTCTTCAAGAGGGGAGACCCAGTACTTC.

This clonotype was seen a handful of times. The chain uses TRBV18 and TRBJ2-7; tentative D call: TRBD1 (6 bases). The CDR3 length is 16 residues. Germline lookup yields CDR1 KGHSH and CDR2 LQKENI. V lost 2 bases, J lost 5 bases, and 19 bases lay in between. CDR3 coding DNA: TGTGCCAGCTCACCATCAGACAGGTCGAATTTCCACGAGCAGTACTTC. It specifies CASSPSDRSNFHEQYF.

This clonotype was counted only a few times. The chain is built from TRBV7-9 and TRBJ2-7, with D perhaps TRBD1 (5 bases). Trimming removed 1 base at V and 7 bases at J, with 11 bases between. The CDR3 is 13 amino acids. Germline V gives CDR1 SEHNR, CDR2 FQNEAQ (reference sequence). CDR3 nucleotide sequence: TGTGCCAGCAGCTTAGGCAGGGATGGGGAGCAGTACTTC. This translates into CASSLGRDGEQYF.

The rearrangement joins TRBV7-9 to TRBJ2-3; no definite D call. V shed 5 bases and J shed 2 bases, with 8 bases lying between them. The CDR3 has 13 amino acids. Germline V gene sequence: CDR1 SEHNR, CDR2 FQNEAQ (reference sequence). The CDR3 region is CASSPEPTDTQYF. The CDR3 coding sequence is TGTGCCAGCAGCCCAGAGCCCACAGATACGCAGTATTTT.

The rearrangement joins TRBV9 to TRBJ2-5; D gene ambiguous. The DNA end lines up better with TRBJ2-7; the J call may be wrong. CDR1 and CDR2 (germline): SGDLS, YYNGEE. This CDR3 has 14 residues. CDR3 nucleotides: TGTGCCAGCAGCGTAGATGGGCGGACCTACGAGCAGTACTTC. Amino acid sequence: CASSVDGRTYEQYF.

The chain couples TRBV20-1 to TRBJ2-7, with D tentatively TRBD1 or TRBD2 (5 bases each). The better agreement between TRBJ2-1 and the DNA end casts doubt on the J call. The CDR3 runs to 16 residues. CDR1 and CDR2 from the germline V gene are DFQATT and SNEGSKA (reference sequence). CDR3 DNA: TGCAGTGCTCGAGGATGGGTCCGGGACGGTGGGAATGAGCAGTTCTTC. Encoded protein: CSARGWVRDGGNEQFF.

The CDR3 spells CASSLVGASLNTGELFF. The DNA of the CDR3 is TGCGCCAGCAGCTTGGTGGGTGCGTCTCTGAACACCGGGGAGCTGTTTTTT. V gene TRBV5-1 combines with J gene TRBJ2-2; D is ambiguous. The V gene's germline CDR1 is SGHRS and CDR2 YFSETQ. The CDR3 sequence is 17 residues long. The V end lost 0 bases, the J end lost 1 base, and 13 bases lay between the germline ends.

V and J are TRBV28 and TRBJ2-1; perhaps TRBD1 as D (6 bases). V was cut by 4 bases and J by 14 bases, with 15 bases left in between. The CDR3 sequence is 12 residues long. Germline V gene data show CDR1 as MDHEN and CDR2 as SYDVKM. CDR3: CASSSPVEGEFF. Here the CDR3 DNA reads TGTGCCAGCAGTTCTCCGGTAGAGGGGGAGTTCTTC. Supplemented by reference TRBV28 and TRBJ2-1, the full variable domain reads DVKVTQSSRYLVKRTGEKVFLECVQDMDHENMFWYRQDPGLGLRLIYFSYDVKMKEKGDIPEGYSVSREKKERFSLILESASTNQTSMYLCASSSPVEGEFFGPGTRLTVL.

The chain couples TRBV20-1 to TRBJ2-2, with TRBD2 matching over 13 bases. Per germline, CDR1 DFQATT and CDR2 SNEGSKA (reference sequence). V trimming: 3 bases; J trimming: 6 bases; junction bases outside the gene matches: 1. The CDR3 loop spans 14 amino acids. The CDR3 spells CSARGLAGSGELFF. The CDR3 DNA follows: TGCAGTGCTAGGGGACTAGCGGGGTCCGGGGAGCTGTTTTTT.

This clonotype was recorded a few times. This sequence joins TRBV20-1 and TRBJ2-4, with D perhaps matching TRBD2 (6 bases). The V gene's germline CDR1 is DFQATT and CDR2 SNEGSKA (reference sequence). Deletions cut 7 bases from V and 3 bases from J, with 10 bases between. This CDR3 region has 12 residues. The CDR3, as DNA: TGCAGTGTCTGGCGGGACAAAAACATTCAGTACTTC. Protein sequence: CSVWRDKNIQYF.

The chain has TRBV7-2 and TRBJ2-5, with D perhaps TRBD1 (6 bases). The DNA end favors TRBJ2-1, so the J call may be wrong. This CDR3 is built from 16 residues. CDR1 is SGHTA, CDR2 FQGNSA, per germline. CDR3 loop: CASSLDSWGLYNEQFF. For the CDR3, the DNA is TGTGCCAGCAGCTTAGATTCCTGGGGGCTTTACAATGAGCAGTTCTTC.

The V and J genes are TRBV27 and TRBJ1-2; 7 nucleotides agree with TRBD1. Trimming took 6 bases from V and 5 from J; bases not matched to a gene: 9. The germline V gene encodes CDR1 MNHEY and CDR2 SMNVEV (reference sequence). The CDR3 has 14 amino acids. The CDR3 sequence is CASRMTGSLYGYTF. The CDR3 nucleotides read TGTGCCAGCAGAATGACAGGGAGCTTATATGGCTACACCTTC.

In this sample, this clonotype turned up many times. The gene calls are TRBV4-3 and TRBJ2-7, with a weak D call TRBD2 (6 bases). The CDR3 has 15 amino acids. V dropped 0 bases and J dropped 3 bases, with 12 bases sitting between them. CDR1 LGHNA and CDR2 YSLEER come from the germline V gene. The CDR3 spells CASSQDTGLSYEQYF. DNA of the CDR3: TGCGCCAGCAGCCAAGATACGGGACTGAGCTACGAGCAGTACTTC.

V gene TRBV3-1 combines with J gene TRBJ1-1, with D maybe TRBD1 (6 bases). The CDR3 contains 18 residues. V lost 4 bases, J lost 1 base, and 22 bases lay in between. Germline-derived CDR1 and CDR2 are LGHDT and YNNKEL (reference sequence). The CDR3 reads CASSRVGGLNAGNTEAFF. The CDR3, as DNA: TGTGCCAGCAGCCGGGTTGGGGGGCTTAACGCGGGGAACACTGAAGCTTTCTTT.

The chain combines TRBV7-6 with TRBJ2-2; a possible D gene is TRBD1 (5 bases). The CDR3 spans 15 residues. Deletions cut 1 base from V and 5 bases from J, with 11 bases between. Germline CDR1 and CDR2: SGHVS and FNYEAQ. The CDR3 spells CASSLGWQGTGELFF. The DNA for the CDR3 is TGTGCCAGCAGCTTAGGTTGGCAGGGTACCGGGGAGCTGTTTTTT.

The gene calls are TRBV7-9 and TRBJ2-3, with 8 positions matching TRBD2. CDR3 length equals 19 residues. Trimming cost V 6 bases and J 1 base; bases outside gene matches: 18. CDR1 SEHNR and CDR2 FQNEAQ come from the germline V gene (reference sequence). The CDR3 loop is CASRPSPQTSVKGTDTQYF. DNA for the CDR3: TGTGCCAGCAGACCATCCCCCCAGACTAGCGTAAAGGGCACAGATACGCAGTATTTT.

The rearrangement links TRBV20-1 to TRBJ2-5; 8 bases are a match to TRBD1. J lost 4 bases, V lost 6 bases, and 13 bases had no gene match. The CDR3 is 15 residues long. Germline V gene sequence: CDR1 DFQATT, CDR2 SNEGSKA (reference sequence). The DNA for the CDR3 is TGCAGTGCCCACTCCCTGGACAGGGTCACAGAGACCCAGTACTTC. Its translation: CSAHSLDRVTETQYF.

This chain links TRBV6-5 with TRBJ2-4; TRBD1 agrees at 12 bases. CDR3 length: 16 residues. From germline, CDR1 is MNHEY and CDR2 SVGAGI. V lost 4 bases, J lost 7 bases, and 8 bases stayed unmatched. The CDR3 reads CASSSPGQGARNIQYF. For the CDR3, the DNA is TGTGCCAGCAGTTCACCGGGACAGGGGGCCCGGAACATTCAGTACTTC.

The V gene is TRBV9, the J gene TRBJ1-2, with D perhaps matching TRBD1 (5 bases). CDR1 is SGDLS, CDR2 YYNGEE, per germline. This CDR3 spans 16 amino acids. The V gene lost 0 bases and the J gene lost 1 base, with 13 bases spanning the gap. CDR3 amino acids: CASSVAVTGDNYGYTF. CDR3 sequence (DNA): TGTGCCAGCAGCGTAGCTGTTACGGGGGATAACTATGGCTACACCTTC.